What follows are 14 T cell receptor beta chains derived from one specimen sequenced in a study of shared clonotypes between healthy human individuals. This table comes from immunoSEQ multiplex PCR, and its TCRdb copy is limited to in-frame clones, with some not included. The table has 2 million to 3 million clones, 90% to 95% seen once. Input material: naive CD4+ T cells sorted from blood. Subset: CD45RA+ positively selected. The receptors derive from a man aged 18 to 30 in good health.

CDR3 nucleotides: TGTGCCAGCAGGGTAGACAGGGGTGGCACCGGGGAGCTGTTTTTT. Amino acids: CASRVDRGGTGELFF. The chain combines TRBV27 with TRBJ2-2; TRBD1 aligns across 8 bases. The CDR3 consists of 15 residues. CDR1 and CDR2 (germline): MNHEY, SMNVEV (reference sequence). After removal of 6 bases from V and 4 bases from J, the junction contained 7 bases not matched to a gene.

In the case of this clone: Other nucleotide sequences in the sample specify the same CDR3. V usage is TRBV27 and J usage is TRBJ1-5; D gene uncertain. This CDR3 has 12 residues. Germline V gene sequence: CDR1 MNHEY, CDR2 SMNVEV (reference sequence). V shed 4 bases and J shed 3 bases, with 4 bases lying between them. The CDR3, as DNA: TGTGCCAGCAGTTCTGTCAATCAGCCCCAGCATTTT. Encoded protein: CASSSVNQPQHF.

The rearrangement uses TRBV19 and TRBJ1-1; possible D gene TRBD1, 6 bases. The germline gives CDR1 LNHDA, CDR2 SQIVND (reference sequence). The CDR3 contains 17 residues. V was pared by 3 bases and J by 0 bases, with 17 bases between. CDR3 sequence (DNA): TGTGCCAGTAGTATCATTCGCGGAGGGGGATTGAACACTGAAGCTTTCTTT. As protein: CASSIIRGGGLNTEAFF.

V usage is TRBV18 and J usage is TRBJ1-1; unclear D gene. The V end was cut by 0 bases, the J end by 0 bases, with 8 bases between. The V gene's germline CDR1 is KGHSH and CDR2 LQKENI. The CDR3 is 15 amino acids. This chain's CDR3 is CASSPPGWMNTEAFF. CDR3 bases: TGTGCCAGCTCACCACCGGGTTGGATGAACACTGAAGCTTTCTTT. Full variable domain (missing parts from reference TRBV18 and TRBJ1-1): NAGVMQNPRHLVRRRGQEARLRCSPMKGHSHVYWYRQLPEEGLKFMVYLQKENIIDESGMPKERFSAEFPKEGPSILRIQQVVRGDSAAYFCASSPPGWMNTEAFFGQGTRLTVV.

Turning to this clone: One end of the junction is discordant with germline, which a read error may explain. The rearrangement joins TRBV5-1 to TRBJ2-3, with 10 nucleotides matching TRBD1. Germline CDR1 and CDR2: SGHRS and YFSETQ. The CDR3 extends over 15 amino acids. The CDR3 loop is CASRLGTGAPDTQYF. CDR3 nucleotide sequence: TGCGCCAGCAGGTTGGGGACAGGGGCCCCAGATACGCAGTATTTT.

V gene TRBV6-1 combines with J gene TRBJ2-2, with D possibly being TRBD1 or TRBD2 (6 bases each). The CDR3 is made up of 13 amino acids. With 5 bases removed from V and 6 bases from J, the gap between germline ends came to 10 bases. Germline V lookup: CDR1 MNHNS, CDR2 SASEGT. The CDR3 here is CASSTGRPGELFF. CDR3 coding DNA: TGTGCCAGCAGTACAGGGAGGCCCGGGGAGCTGTTTTTT.

The rearrangement uses TRBV30 and TRBJ1-1; 7 bases are a match to TRBD1. The trim removed 7 bases at V and 10 bases at J, leaving 21 bases unmatched. Germline V gene sequence: CDR1 GTSNPN, CDR2 SVGIG (reference sequence). The CDR3 runs to 15 residues. The CDR3 protein is CAYSTGTAFFQGAFF. In DNA, the CDR3 is TGTGCCTACTCAACCGGGACAGCTTTCTTTCAAGGAGCTTTCTTT. Full variable domain (rest looked up from reference TRBV30 and TRBJ1-1): SQTIHQWPATLVQPVGSPLSLECTVEGTSNPNLYWYRQAAGRGLQLLFYSVGIGQISSEVPQNLSASRPQDRQFILSSKKLLLSDSGFYLCAYSTGTAFFQGAFFGQGTRLTVV.

This sequence joins TRBV5-4 and TRBJ1-1; TRBD1 aligns across 9 bases. CDR1 SGHNT and CDR2 YYREEE come from the germline V gene (reference sequence). The CDR3 runs to 15 residues. The junction had 9 bases not matched to a gene; V was cut back by 5 bases and J by 4 bases. The CDR3 DNA is TGTGCCAGCAGTTCTGCCCAGACAGGGGGCACTGAAGCTTTCTTT. The encoded protein is CASSSAQTGGTEAFF.

V is TRBV6-6 and J is TRBJ1-1; D gene unclear. Trimming removed 0 bases from V and 7 bases from J, with 6 bases in between. CDR3 length: 12 amino acids. The germline V gene has CDR1 MNHNY and CDR2 SVGAGI (reference sequence). CDR3 DNA: TGTGCCAGCAGTTACTCACATCTTGAAGCTTTCTTT. Its translation: CASSYSHLEAFF.

V and J are TRBV4-1 and TRBJ1-2; 8 positions agree with TRBD1. The germline gives CDR1 MGHRA, CDR2 YSYEKL. The V segment lost 0 bases and the J segment 2 bases; nucleotides outside the gene matches: 2. The CDR3 contains 15 residues. The CDR3 here is CASSQETGVNYGYTF. CDR3 nucleotide sequence: TGCGCCAGCAGCCAAGAGACAGGGGTAAACTATGGCTACACCTTC.

The chain combines TRBV11-2 with TRBJ1-6; no clear D gene. The CDR3 spans 13 residues. Germline V gene lookup returns CDR1 SGHAT and CDR2 FQNNGV. V lost 2 bases and J lost 5, with 4 bases in between. The CDR3: CASSLKDNSPLHF. The CDR3 DNA follows: TGTGCCAGCAGCTTAAAAGATAATTCACCCCTCCACTTT.

V and J are TRBV7-2 and TRBJ2-1; the D call may be TRBD1 or TRBD2 (5 bases each). Per the germline V gene, CDR1 is SGHTA and CDR2 is FQGNSA. V was pared by 0 bases and J by 1 base, with 7 bases between. This CDR3 is 15 amino acids long. The CDR3 protein is CASSLAGVSYNEQFF. The CDR3 DNA sequence: TGTGCCAGCAGCTTAGCGGGGGTGTCCTACAATGAGCAGTTCTTC. The whole variable domain, remainder taken from reference TRBV7-2 and TRBJ2-1, is GAGVSQSPSNKVTEKGKDVELRCDPISGHTALYWYRQSLGQGLEFLIYFQGNSAPDKSGLPSDRFSAERTGGSVSTLTIQRTQQEDSAVYLCASSLAGVSYNEQFFGPGTRLTVL.

The V gene is TRBV7-8, the J gene TRBJ2-7; D perhaps matches TRBD2 (5 bases). CDR3 length: 12 residues. Trimming took 4 bases from V and 6 from J, leaving 10 bases between them. The germline CDR1 and CDR2 sequences are SGHVS and FQNEAQ. CDR3 coding DNA: TGTGCCAGCAGCTCGGGGTCGGGCGAGCAGTACTTC. Its translation is CASSSGSGEQYF.

This clone appeared once. The chain is built from TRBV15 and TRBJ1-1, with D unclear. V lost 0 bases, J lost 5 bases, and 10 bases lay in between. Germline V gene sequence: CDR1 LNHNV, CDR2 YYDKDF (reference sequence). This CDR3 has 14 residues. CDR3 sequence reads: CATSRDRGRTEAFF. In nucleotides, the CDR3 is TGTGCCACCAGCAGAGATAGAGGGAGGACTGAAGCTTTCTTT.